This paragraph covers one TCR beta chain sequence. Its cognate antigen has yet to be identified. Per-base quality was not reported, and no clone a single base away is much larger than it. For the CD8 naive samples, CD45RO-negative cells were positively selected for CCR7, yielding a CD45RA+CCR7+ population from which TemRA cells were excluded. Donors were healthy HIV-negative adults with no recently reported acute infections or vaccinations. Only Caucasian adults living in Nashville, Tennessee, USA were represented among the donors. Blood was collected by leukapheresis, and PBMCs were isolated by Ficoll-Histopaque density gradient centrifugation and then cryopreserved in liquid nitrogen vapor phase. Analytical flow cytometry was used to check the purity and quantity of each magnetically sorted T cell population. Each sorted fraction had its genomic DNA isolated and then quantified by UV absorbance on a Nanodrop 2000c.

This sample was taken from a study of shared clonotypes between healthy human individuals (dated by TCRdb to 2020 to 2021). Background for the entire study: Three men and a couple of women, aged 18 to 49 years, made up the cohort. Between about 0.9 and 10 billion PBMCs per donor were obtained by leukapheresis. Different laboratories and diverse techniques were used to prepare libraries and sequence TCR repertoires, to increase sequencing depth and limit assay-specific biases. The study deeply sequenced blood TCR repertoires of about five healthy adults to estimate repertoire size and the extent of clonotype sharing between individuals. For each donor, CD4 naive and CD4 memory were each run on three plates, CD8 naive on two plates, and CD8 memory on one plate. Study-wide conclusions, independent of this receptor: Sampling was limited to blood, and TCR repertoires in tissue likely differ from TCR repertoires in blood. Sharing across a handful of donors was observed for roughly 5% of naive CD4, 3.5% of naive CD8, 2% to 2.5% of memory CD4, and roughly 0.4% of memory CD8 clonotypes. Rarefaction of sorted-subset datasets indicated incomplete sequencing despite the large sequencing depth. Higher generation probabilities were observed for clonotypes shared by all four sorted-subset donors than for non-shared clonotypes. Naive subsets generally had larger estimated clonotype richness than memory subsets did. Because the study included a small number of donors, the genetic and exposure-history diversity represented was limited. Pairwise subsampling led to the expectation that sequencing depth would affect the degree of clonotype sharing among donors.

Trimming removed 10 bases from V and 1 base from J; the gene matches leave 9 bases unexplained. CDR1 and CDR2 (MGHDK, SYGVNS) derive from the germline V gene. From its cysteine to its phenylalanine, the CDR3 spans 15 amino acids. The retained sequence is limited to the CDR3, 45 bases, with the frame set at the first base. TCR CDR3 regions were amplified from genomic DNA by multiplex PCR using the deep immunoSEQ assay. Extracted genomic DNA from each cell subset was distributed evenly across all wells of several immunoSEQ 96-well plates, and each plate was treated as a replicate. For sorted subsets, roughly 200 ng of genomic DNA, equivalent to roughly 33,000 T cell genomes, went into each replicate PCR. Purified libraries were quantified with a Qubit 3.0 fluorometer, sized on a Bioanalyzer 2100, and re-quantified with the KAPA Library Quantification kit. Every immunoSEQ 96-well plate was sequenced on a dedicated single-read 150-cycle Illumina NextSeq 550 flow cell. Turning to the authors' computational methods: Because the immunoSEQ output included only junctional sequences and no quality scores, the filtering could not be the same as the filtering used for full-length reads. To assign V/J genes and CDR3, sequences were annotated against IMGT germline references using PyIR, a Python wrapper for IgBLAST v1.9. Any read was removed if the V/J assignment was weak (E-value above 1e-6), the CDR3 was missing, or the read contained stop codons, out-of-frame junctions, or ambiguous translated residues. A V3J clonotype was defined by an identical inferred V gene, J gene, and CDR3 amino acid sequence. Percentage overlap between repertoires was calculated by dividing the number of shared unique clonotypes by the size of the smaller repertoire. Three approaches were used to assess repertoire richness: RTK rarefaction, the Chao1 estimator, and Recon v2.1 estimates of unobserved clonotypes. For all TCRbeta clonotypes obtained by the gDNA method from a handful of donors, generation probabilities were computed with OLGA. As stored in TCRdb, this immuneACCESS dataset retains in-frame rearrangements with V and J assigned. A fraction of the clones does not appear; measured against another copy, unresolved V genes explain less than half of the discrepancy, and the remainder lacks a known reason. That table furnishes V, J and clone size, whereas the DNA furnished D and trimming. Present in this sample are approximately 840,000 clones, around 96% of which were seen just once. The ten top clones hold around 0.21% of the sample.

Sequenced input: naive CD8+ T cells sorted from blood. The cell subset or site label here, explained by the study, means: CD45RA+CCR7+. This receptor chain uses TRBV25-1 and TRBJ2-2; 7 central nucleotides agree with TRBD2. The clonotype comes from a young man in good health. The CDR3 sequence is CATRGQRENTGELFF. The DNA sequence reads TGTGCCACAAGAGGGCAGCGGGAGAACACCGGGGAGCTGTTTTTT.